The 9 T cell receptor beta chains below come from one sample, sequenced in a study of T cells after yellow fever vaccination. Each CDR3 protein gets one entry after TCRdb re-called the 5' RACE reads with MiXCR. This sample has 500,000 to 550,000 distinct CDR3 sequences, with 21% found just once. Sequenced here: PBMCs, sampled roughly 20 days after the first yellow fever vaccination. These receptors all come from a man aged 18 to 29 who received the YFV17D yellow fever vaccine.

This clonotype was found a few times. V is TRBV2 and J is TRBJ2-1, with D uncertain. The CDR3 sequence is 13 residues long. Germline assignment: CDR1 SNHLY and CDR2 FYNNEI. V lost 8 bases to trimming and J lost 2 bases, with 10 bases between them. The CDR3 DNA is TGTGCCAGCCACGATGGAACCTACAATGAGCAGTTCTTC. Its protein product is CASHDGTYNEQFF.

This clonotype showed up just a few times. This sequence joins TRBV20-1 and TRBJ2-3; 7 bases agree with TRBD2. V dropped 1 base and J dropped 0; count of bases not matched to a gene: 4. This CDR3 spans 15 amino acids. CDR1 and CDR2 (germline): DFQATT, SNEGSKA (reference sequence). The CDR3 DNA follows: TGCAGTGCTAGAGGGACTAGTTATAGCACAGATACGCAGTATTTT. Residues: CSARGTSYSTDTQYF.

This clonotype has just a few counts. The V call is TRBV3-1, the J call TRBJ2-3, with D uncertain. Germline V gene data show CDR1 as LGHDT and CDR2 as YNNKEL (reference sequence). The CDR3 runs 16 residues. Trimming took off 0 bases at V and 3 bases at J, with 13 bases between the two ends. The CDR3 is CASSQEPQLGTDTQYF. In DNA, the CDR3 is TGTGCCAGCAGCCAAGAACCTCAGCTGGGGACAGATACGCAGTATTTT.

This clonotype was found a few times. The CDR3 here is CASSPPRGGGTDTQYF. DNA for the CDR3: TGTGCCAGCAGCCCCCCCCGGGGCGGGGGCACAGATACGCAGTATTTT. The rearrangement links TRBV7-6 to TRBJ2-3, with D perhaps TRBD2 (6 bases). The CDR3 is 16 amino acids. V was clipped by 5 bases and J by 1 base, with 16 bases between them. CDR1 is SGHVS and CDR2 is FNYEAQ in the germline V gene.

The chain is built from TRBV6-1 and TRBJ2-3; a possible D gene is TRBD1 (6 bases). The germline V and J ends were trimmed by 5 bases and 1 base, with 10 bases remaining between them. Per germline, CDR1 MNHNS and CDR2 SASEGT. There are 14 residues in the CDR3. CDR3 DNA: TGTGCCAGCAGTCGGACAGCGGGCACAGATACGCAGTATTTT. Translated: CASSRTAGTDTQYF.

This clonotype has more than one count but fewer than ten. The chain carries TRBV5-1 and TRBJ2-4; no definite D call. The CDR3 length is 13 residues. Per the germline V gene, CDR1 is SGHRS and CDR2 is YFSETQ. Trimming removed 5 bases from V and 4 bases from J, with 10 bases in between. Here the CDR3 reads CASRATEKNIQYF. DNA for the CDR3: TGCGCCAGCAGGGCAACAGAAAAAAACATTCAGTACTTC.

The chain couples TRBV5-1 to TRBJ2-4, with 7 positions matching TRBD1. The V gene's germline CDR1 is SGHRS and CDR2 YFSETQ. Unmatched junction bases numbered 9, after V lost 4 bases and J lost 8 bases. The CDR3 is 14 amino acids. In DNA form, the CDR3 reads TGCGCCAGCAGCCAACAGGGGTTTAGGGACATTCAGTACTTC. The encoded protein is CASSQQGFRDIQYF.

In its sample, this clonotype was seen once. J is TRBJ1-1 and V is TRBV27; 7 bases agree with TRBD1. The CDR3 totals 17 residues. The germline CDR1 and CDR2 sequences are MNHEY and SMNVEV (reference sequence). The V gene end was trimmed by 2 bases and the J gene end by 0 bases; junction bases not matched to a gene: 9. The CDR3 is CASSLTPRTGMNTEAFF. CDR3 DNA sequence: TGTGCCAGCAGTTTAACTCCCCGGACAGGAATGAACACTGAAGCTTTCTTT.

This chain uses TRBV12-3 or TRBV12-4 with TRBJ2-2; D unclear. Trimming stripped 10 bases from V and 7 bases from J, with 7 bases between. The CDR3 runs 10 residues. The CDR3 nucleotides are TGTGCCACCCGCGGCGGGGAGCTGTTTTTT. Its protein product is CATRGGELFF.